These 17 T cell receptor beta chains originate from one sample sequenced in a study of lymphopenia after photon versus proton radiotherapy. Method: immunoSEQ multiplex PCR; TCRdb's copy keeps in-frame clones and lacks some. Of almost 25,000 clones listed, nearly 85% were seen once; the top ten hold 21%. The sequences come from peripheral blood, collected from a patient treated with proton-based radiotherapy. The receptors here all came from a woman between 65 and 79 years old with pancreatic cancer.

The chain employs TRBV5-4 and TRBJ2-7; 8 bases match TRBD1. The CDR3 sequence is 14 residues long. V lost 4 bases, J lost 6 bases, and 9 bases stayed unmatched. Germline V gene data show CDR1 as SGHNT and CDR2 as YYREEE (reference sequence). CDR3 DNA: TGTGCCAGCAGCCCGTCAGGGGGCCGAAGCGAGCAGTACTTC. It codes for CASSPSGGRSEQYF.

The rearrangement links TRBV2 to TRBJ2-7; 9 bases fit TRBD2. The CDR3 sequence is 15 residues long. The germline V gene encodes CDR1 SNHLY and CDR2 FYNNEI. The J segment lost 2 bases and the V segment lost 7 bases, leaving 9 bases of the junction unmatched. DNA for the CDR3: TGTGCCAGCAAGTCGCGGGAGGGCATTCCCTACGAGCAGTACTTC. Translation: CASKSREGIPYEQYF.

The chain is built from TRBV15 and TRBJ2-2; possibly TRBD1 or TRBD2 for D (5 bases each). CDR3 length: 17 residues. V dropped 1 base and J dropped 5 bases, with 17 bases sitting between them. Germline CDR1 is LNHNV and CDR2 is YYDKDF (reference sequence). CDR3 sequence (DNA): TGTGCCACCAGCAGAGTATCCGGGGCTCTTGATACCGGGGAGCTGTTTTTT. Protein product: CATSRVSGALDTGELFF.

A few counts support this clone. This chain connects TRBV28 to TRBJ1-1; D might be TRBD1 (6 bases). The V end was cut by 4 bases, the J end by 5 bases, with 17 bases between. The V gene's germline CDR1 is MDHEN and CDR2 SYDVKM. This CDR3 spans 15 amino acids. The CDR3 here is CASSSASGGMTEAFF. The CDR3 bases are TGTGCCAGCAGTTCAGCCTCGGGGGGCATGACTGAAGCTTTCTTT.

This clone was seen more than once but under ten times. This chain connects TRBV2 to TRBJ1-6, with D maybe TRBD1 (6 bases). With 8 bases removed from V and 10 bases from J, the gap between germline ends came to 21 bases. Per the germline V gene, CDR1 is SNHLY and CDR2 is FYNNEI. The CDR3 covers 15 residues. CDR3 sequence reads: CASVNSGTTGSPLHF. CDR3 nucleotides: TGTGCCAGCGTCAACTCCGGGACAACCGGATCACCCCTCCACTTT.

This clone has a single count. This rearrangement joins TRBV7-2 to TRBJ1-5, with 7 bases lining up with TRBD1. The CDR3 contains 14 residues. The junction had 6 bases not matched to a gene; V was cut back by 4 bases and J by 6 bases. The germline V gene encodes CDR1 SGHTA and CDR2 FQGNSA. In DNA form, the CDR3 reads TGTGCCAGCAGCTCCAGACAGGGTAGTCAGCCCCAGCATTTT. The encoded protein is CASSSRQGSQPQHF. Based on the CDR3 plus reference TRBV7-2 and TRBJ1-5, the full variable domain is GAGVSQSPSNKVTEKGKDVELRCDPISGHTALYWYRQSLGQGLEFLIYFQGNSAPDKSGLPSDRFSAERTGGSVSTLTIQRTQQEDSAVYLCASSSRQGSQPQHFGDGTRLSIL.

The V call is TRBV6-5, the J call TRBJ2-1; D uncertain. CDR1 and CDR2 from the germline V gene are MNHEY and SVGAGI. V lost 6 bases to trimming and J lost 6 bases, with 15 bases between them. The CDR3 sequence is 14 residues long. The CDR3 protein is CASSLDVSGNEQFF. CDR3 bases: TGTGCCAGCAGCCTGGACGTCTCCGGCAATGAGCAGTTCTTC.

The chain links TRBV5-6 to TRBJ1-1; TRBD1 agrees at 8 bases. The CDR3 covers 15 residues. The V gene end was trimmed by 3 bases and the J gene end by 1 base; junction bases not matched to a gene: 5. The V gene's germline CDR1 is SGHDT and CDR2 YYEEEE. CDR3 in DNA: TGTGCCAGCAGCTGGACAGGGCGAGGGAACACTGAAGCTTTCTTT. It codes for CASSWTGRGNTEAFF.

The chain joins TRBV27 to TRBJ2-7, with D possibly being TRBD1 (5 bases). There are 17 residues in the CDR3. Germline CDR1 is MNHEY and CDR2 is SMNVEV (reference sequence). V lost 2 bases and J lost 0, with 17 bases in between. In nucleotides, the CDR3 is TGTGCCAGCAGTTTACATGGTCCCAAGGGGATCTCCTACGAGCAGTACTTC. Its protein product is CASSLHGPKGISYEQYF.

The V gene is TRBV19, the J gene TRBJ1-5; tentatively, D is TRBD1 (5 bases). Trimming left V 5 bases short and J 2 bases short, with 10 bases between. Germline CDR1 and CDR2: LNHDA and SQIVND (reference sequence). The CDR3 extends over 14 amino acids. In DNA, the CDR3 is TGTGCCAGTAGTGGGGGAGGGGGCAATCAGCCCCAGCATTTT. It specifies CASSGGGGNQPQHF.

V is TRBV11-3 and J is TRBJ2-3, with TRBD2 identical over 8 bases. CDR1 and CDR2 (germline): SGHNT, YENEEA. Trimming cost V 1 base and J 2 bases; bases outside gene matches: 5. This CDR3 comprises 16 residues. The DNA of the CDR3 is TGTGCCAGCAGCTTAGCCGGGAGGGGTAACACAGATACGCAGTATTTT. Translating gives CASSLAGRGNTDTQYF.

V gene TRBV7-2 combines with J gene TRBJ1-6; no clear D gene. Germline-derived CDR1 and CDR2 are SGHTA and FQGNSA. V lost 1 base and J 5 bases, leaving 9 bases between the germline ends. The CDR3 covers 15 residues. DNA of the CDR3: TGTGCCAGCAGCTTAGTACTCTCTAATAATTCACCCCTCCACTTT. It specifies CASSLVLSNNSPLHF. Using reference TRBV7-2 and TRBJ1-6 for the parts outside the CDR3, the full variable domain is GAGVSQSPSNKVTEKGKDVELRCDPISGHTALYWYRQSLGQGLEFLIYFQGNSAPDKSGLPSDRFSAERTGGSVSTLTIQRTQQEDSAVYLCASSLVLSNNSPLHFGNGTRLTVT.

V usage is TRBV6-5 and J usage is TRBJ1-1; 7 bases fit TRBD1. V shed 5 bases, J shed 7 bases, and the junction held 7 bases outside the gene matches. This CDR3 is built from 13 residues. CDR1 and CDR2 (germline): MNHEY, SVGAGI. The CDR3 coding sequence is TGTGCCAGCAGTCGGACAGGCCGGAGTGAAGCTTTCTTT. This sequence encodes CASSRTGRSEAFF.

This chain uses TRBV9 with TRBJ2-3; TRBD2 agrees at 11 bases. The CDR3 is made up of 17 amino acids. After removal of 1 base from V and 2 bases from J, the junction contained 6 bases not matched to a gene. Per germline, CDR1 SGDLS and CDR2 YYNGEE. Written as DNA, the CDR3 is TGTGCCAGCAGCGTAAGTGCGGGACTAGCGGACACAGATACGCAGTATTTT. Its protein is CASSVSAGLADTDTQYF. The full variable domain, rest sourced from reference TRBV9 and TRBJ2-3, is DSGVTQTPKHLITATGQRVTLRCSPRSGDLSVYWYQQSLDQGLQFLIQYYNGEERAKGNILERFSAQQFPDLHSELNLSSLELGDSALYFCASSVSAGLADTDTQYFGPGTRLTVL.

The J gene is TRBJ2-3, the V gene TRBV6-5; D might be TRBD2 (5 bases). The V end lost 6 bases, the J end lost 3 bases, and 10 bases lay between the germline ends. CDR1 and CDR2 from the germline V gene are MNHEY and SVGAGI. This CDR3 has 13 residues. CDR3 amino acids: CASRSRETDTQYF. CDR3 in DNA: TGTGCCAGCAGAAGCCGGGAAACAGATACGCAGTATTTT.

This clone was detected only a few times. This chain links TRBV19 with TRBJ1-5; 11 nucleotides line up with TRBD1. The germline V gene encodes CDR1 LNHDA and CDR2 SQIVND (reference sequence). V was pared by 7 bases and J by 2 bases, with 4 bases of the junction left unmatched. The CDR3 is 15 amino acids. This CDR3 reads CASMDRGLGNQPQHF. The CDR3 DNA reads TGTGCCAGTATGGACAGGGGGCTAGGCAATCAGCCCCAGCATTTT.

The chain carries TRBV28 and TRBJ2-7; 7 bases map to TRBD2. The CDR3 is made up of 15 amino acids. V lost 3 bases and J lost 6; bases outside the gene matches: 11. Germline V gene sequence: CDR1 MDHEN, CDR2 SYDVKM. The CDR3: CASSFLGGTLGEQYF. The CDR3 bases are TGTGCCAGCAGTTTCCTCGGGGGGACTTTGGGCGAGCAGTACTTC.